The 8 T cell receptor beta chains in this list originate from one sample, sequenced in a study of cytomegalovirus exposure and HLA in healthy donors. The PCR employed 60 Vbeta primers together with 13 Jbeta primers. Data came from immunoSEQ multiplex PCR; TCRdb stores just in-frame clones and leaves some out. The data contain 90,000 to 140,000 clones, around 80% of them singletons. Sequenced sample: PBMCs. Receptors were obtained from a man younger than 40 in good health and CMV-seropositive.

The V gene is TRBV5-1, the J gene TRBJ1-1; TRBD1 aligns across 7 bases. In germline, CDR1 is SGHRS, CDR2 YFSETQ. The junction had 7 bases not matched to a gene; V was cut back by 0 bases and J by 5 bases. CDR3 length: 15 amino acids. The chain's CDR3 is CASSLVIGGSTEAFF. The CDR3 region has the DNA TGCGCCAGCAGCTTGGTTATAGGGGGCAGTACTGAAGCTTTCTTT.

V gene TRBV27 combines with J gene TRBJ2-1; 11 nucleotides align to TRBD2. The V and J ends lost 5 bases and 6 bases, in that order; junction bases with no gene match: 9. CDR3 length: 16 residues. CDR1 MNHEY and CDR2 SMNVEV come from the germline V gene (reference sequence). The CDR3 coding sequence is TGTGCCAGCAGTCCGATAGCGGGGGGGCCAGGCAATGAGCAGTTCTTC. Its protein is CASSPIAGGPGNEQFF.

The rearrangement links TRBV19 to TRBJ1-5; TRBD1 matches 8 bases. The CDR3 totals 17 residues. The V and J ends lost 6 bases and 2 bases, in that order; junction bases with no gene match: 12. Germline V gene lookup returns CDR1 LNHDA and CDR2 SQIVND (reference sequence). As DNA, the CDR3 is TGTGCCAGTAGCTCGACAGGGGATGGGGGAGGCAATCAGCCCCAGCATTTT. Translated: CASSSTGDGGGNQPQHF.

This chain links TRBV27 with TRBJ2-1; 11 bases line up with TRBD2. CDR1 and CDR2 from the germline V gene are MNHEY and SMNVEV (reference sequence). With V trimmed by 3 bases and J by 7 bases, 5 bases remained unmatched. There are 15 residues in the CDR3. The CDR3 region has the DNA TGTGCCAGCAGTTTGTTTTTAGCGGGGGGGAATGAGCAGTTCTTC. It yields the protein CASSLFLAGGNEQFF.

The rearrangement links TRBV2 to TRBJ1-2; D is unresolved. This CDR3 has 11 residues. The germline V gene has CDR1 SNHLY and CDR2 FYNNEI. V was shortened by 6 bases and J by 7 bases, with 9 bases between the two germline ends. CDR3 nucleotides: TGTGCCAGCAGCCCCCAGTCTGGCTACACCTTC. Amino acid sequence: CASSPQSGYTF.

Points on this clone: Other DNA sequences of this sample code for an identical CDR3. The rearrangement uses TRBV2 and TRBJ1-2; 7 bases align to TRBD1. CDR1 and CDR2 from the germline V gene are SNHLY and FYNNEI. The CDR3 is made up of 13 amino acids. V lost 6 bases and J lost 1; bases outside the gene matches: 2. CDR3 nucleotides: TGTGCCAGCAGGCGGGACAGTAACTATGGCTACACCTTC. Its translation is CASRRDSNYGYTF.

The chain uses TRBV7-2 and TRBJ1-6; D is undetermined. The V end lost 8 bases, the J end lost 9 bases, and 11 bases lay between the germline ends. CDR1 and CDR2 (germline): SGHTA, FQGNSA. This CDR3 is built from 12 residues. The CDR3 spells CASAITSSPLHF. DNA for the CDR3: TGTGCCAGCGCCATAACTTCTTCACCCCTCCACTTT.

The chain recombines TRBV7-3 with TRBJ2-2; the match to TRBD2 covers 8 bases. This CDR3 comprises 15 residues. CDR1 and CDR2 (germline): SGHTA, FQGTGA. The trim removed 0 bases at V and 6 bases at J, leaving 3 bases unmatched. The CDR3 coding sequence is TGTGCCAGCAGCTTAACTAGCGGGGTTCCCGGGGAGCTGTTTTTT. It is translated as CASSLTSGVPGELFF.